This TCR beta chain stems from a study of blood T cell repertoires in COVID-19. Data came from immunoSEQ multiplex PCR; TCRdb stores just in-frame clones and leaves some out. The sample has approximately 85,000 clones, about nine tenths seen once. The source material was peripheral blood. The source of this sequence is a man over 45 with active or convalescent COVID-19.

CDR3 nucleotides: TGTGCCACCAGTGATTTTGCTTGGACAGGGGGCGAGGAGACCCAGTACTTC. Its translation is CATSDFAWTGGEETQYF. The chain combines TRBV24-1 with TRBJ2-5; the match to TRBD1 covers 11 bases. Germline V gene lookup returns CDR1 KGHDR and CDR2 SFDVKD. With V trimmed by 1 base and J by 5 bases, 8 bases remained unmatched. This CDR3 is 17 amino acids long.